The clone carrying this TCR beta chain occurred once. Its antigen is not identified. The data derive from a study of shared clonotypes between healthy human individuals. General study findings and limits: Among a handful of donors, about 5% of naive CD4 clonotypes were found in common.

The V gene's germline CDR1 is SGHTA and CDR2 FQGNSA. This CDR3 is 17 amino acids long. With 0 bases clipped from V and 1 base from J, the junction kept 4 bases outside the gene matches. Authors' analysis steps: ImmunoSEQ sequences covered only the junction and lacked quality scores; filtering therefore differed. Assay used: immunoSEQ multiplex PCR; TCRdb lists only in-frame clones, some missing. V and J calls and clone size are copied from that table; D and trimming were computed from the DNA. The profile shows over 850,000 clones, approximately 80% of them singletons. The sequence was collected from a man aged 18 to 29 in good health. Some clones in this sample may be carry-over from other donors' samples. Sequenced material: memory CD4+ T cells from PBMCs. Subset indicated: CD45RA-negative fraction. V gene TRBV7-2 combines with J gene TRBJ2-5; 11 bases fit TRBD2. The CDR3 reads CASSLASSGGVQETQYF. The CDR3 DNA is TGTGCCAGCAGCTTAGCGAGTAGCGGGGGGGTCCAAGAGACCCAGTACTTC.